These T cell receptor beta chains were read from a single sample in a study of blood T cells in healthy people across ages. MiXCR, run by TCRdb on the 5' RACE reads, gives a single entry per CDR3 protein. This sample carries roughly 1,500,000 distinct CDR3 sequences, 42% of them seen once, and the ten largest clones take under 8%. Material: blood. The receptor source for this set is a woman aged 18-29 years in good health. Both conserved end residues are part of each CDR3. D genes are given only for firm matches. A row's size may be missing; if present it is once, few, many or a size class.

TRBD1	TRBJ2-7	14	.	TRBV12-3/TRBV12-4	CASTQGAIPYEQYF	TGTGCCAGCACACAGGGGGCTATCCCATACGAGCAGTACTTC
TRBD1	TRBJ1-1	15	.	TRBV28	CTSSTTGGVETEAFF	TGTACCAGCAGTACCACAGGGGGCGTGGAGACTGAAGCTTTCTTT
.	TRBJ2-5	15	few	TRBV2	CASSPRPPGRETQYF	TGTGCCAGCAGTCCTAGACCCCCGGGGAGGGAGACCCAGTACTTC
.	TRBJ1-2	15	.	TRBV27	CASSFNRAYSYGYTF	TGTGCCAGCAGTTTCAATAGGGCTTATAGCTATGGCTACACCTTC
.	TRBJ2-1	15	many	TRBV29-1	CSVEGRMSASNEQFF	TGCAGCGTTGAAGGACGGATGAGTGCTAGCAATGAGCAGTTCTTC
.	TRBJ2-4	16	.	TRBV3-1	CASSQGIPGIFPEQYF	TGTGCCAGCAGCCAAGGGATCCCAGGGATATTTCCGGAGCAGTACTTC
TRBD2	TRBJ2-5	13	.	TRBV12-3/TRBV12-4	CASGGGGRETQYF	TGTGCCTCCGGCGGGGGGGGGCGGGAGACCCAGTACTTC
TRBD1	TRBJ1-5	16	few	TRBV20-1	CSARDIRQGENQPQHF	TGCAGTGCTAGAGATATAAGACAGGGGGAGAACCAGCCCCAGCATTTT
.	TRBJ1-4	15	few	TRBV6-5	CASSYRGDPNEKLFF	TGTGCCAGCAGTTACCGAGGGGACCCTAATGAAAAACTGTTTTTT
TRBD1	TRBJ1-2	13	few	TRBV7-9	CASSPQGEGGYTF	TGTGCCAGCAGCCCACAGGGGGAAGGTGGCTACACCTTC
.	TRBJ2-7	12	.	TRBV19	CASSNWPTEQYF	TGTGCCAGTAGTAACTGGCCCACCGAGCAGTACTTC
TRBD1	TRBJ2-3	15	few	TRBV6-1	CASRTGDHWTDTQYF	TGTGCCAGCAGGACAGGGGACCATTGGACAGATACGCAGTATTTT
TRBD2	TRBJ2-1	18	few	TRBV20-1	CSARGTGLANPFYNEQFF	TGCAGTGCTAGAGGGACGGGACTAGCGAACCCTTTCTACAATGAGCAGTTCTTC
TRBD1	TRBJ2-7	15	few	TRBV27	CASSFTGEYLYEQYF	TGTGCCAGCAGTTTTACAGGGGAGTATCTCTACGAGCAGTACTTC
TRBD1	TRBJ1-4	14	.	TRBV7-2	CASSLEGTGAKLFF	TGTGCCAGCAGCTTAGAGGGCACAGGGGCAAAACTGTTTTTT
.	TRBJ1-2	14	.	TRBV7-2	CASSPRQTSRGYTF	TGTGCCAGCAGCCCACGACAGACAAGCAGAGGCTACACCTTC
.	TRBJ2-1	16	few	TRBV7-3	CASSLRAESSYNEQFF	TGTGCCAGCAGCTTAAGGGCGGAGAGCTCCTACAATGAGCAGTTCTTC
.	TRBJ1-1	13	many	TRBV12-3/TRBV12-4	CASSFGPNTEAFF	TGTGCCAGCAGTTTCGGACCGAACACTGAAGCTTTCTTT
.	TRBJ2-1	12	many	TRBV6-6	CAGGTQLNEQFF	TGTGCGGGCGGCACACAGCTCAATGAGCAGTTCTTC
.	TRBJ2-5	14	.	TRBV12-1	CASSFVSCQETQYF	TGTGCCAGCAGCTTTGTTAGCTGCCAAGAGACCCAGTACTTC
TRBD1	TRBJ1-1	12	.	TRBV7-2	CASGGYVAEAFF	TGTGCCTCAGGGGGCTATGTGGCTGAAGCTTTCTTT
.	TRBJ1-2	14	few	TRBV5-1	CASREDGQPNGYTF	TGCGCCAGCAGAGAGGACGGACAGCCTAATGGCTACACCTTC
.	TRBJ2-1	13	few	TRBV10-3	CATFGEVGNEQFF	TGTGCCACCTTTGGAGAGGTCGGCAATGAGCAGTTCTTC
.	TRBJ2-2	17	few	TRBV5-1	CASSSGGPSSNTGELFF	TGCGCCAGCAGCTCTGGAGGGCCTTCATCCAACACCGGGGAGCTGTTTTTT
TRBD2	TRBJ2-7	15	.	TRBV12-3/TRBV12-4	CASSFSSGRGDEQYF	TGTGCCAGCAGTTTCTCCAGCGGGAGGGGCGACGAGCAGTACTTC
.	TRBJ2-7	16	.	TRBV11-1	CASSLGGLATTYEQYF	TGTGCCAGCAGCTTAGGCGGTCTAGCGACCACCTACGAGCAGTACTTC
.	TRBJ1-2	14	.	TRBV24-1	CATSDSRRGYGYTF	TGTGCCACCAGTGATTCCCGCCGGGGCTATGGCTACACCTTC
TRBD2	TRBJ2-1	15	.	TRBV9	CASSVGASGGSEQFF	TGTGCCAGCAGCGTAGGGGCTAGCGGGGGAAGTGAGCAGTTCTTC
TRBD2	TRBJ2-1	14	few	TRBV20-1	CSALLAGPYNEQFF	TGCAGTGCTTTACTAGCGGGGCCCTACAATGAGCAGTTCTTC
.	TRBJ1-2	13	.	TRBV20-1	CSASPGNDYGYTF	TGCAGTGCGAGTCCCGGGAACGACTATGGCTACACCTTC
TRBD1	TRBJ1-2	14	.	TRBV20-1	CSARETGFGYGYTF	TGCAGTGCTAGAGAGACAGGGTTTGGGTATGGCTACACCTTC
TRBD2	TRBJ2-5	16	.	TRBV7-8	CASSFATSAPRKTQYF	TGTGCCAGCAGCTTCGCTACTAGCGCCCCACGGAAGACCCAGTACTTC
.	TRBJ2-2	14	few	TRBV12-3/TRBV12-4	CASNIGGLVGELFF	TGTGCCAGCAACATTGGGGGGCTCGTCGGGGAGCTGTTTTTT
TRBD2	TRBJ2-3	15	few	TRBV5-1	CASSFGEGSTDTQYF	TGCGCCAGCAGCTTTGGGGAGGGAAGCACAGATACGCAGTATTTT
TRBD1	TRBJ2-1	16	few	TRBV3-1	CASRPTGGPSYNEQFF	TGTGCCAGCAGACCAACAGGGGGTCCATCCTACAATGAGCAGTTCTTC
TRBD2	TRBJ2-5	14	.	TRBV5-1	CASSLRTSGGTQYF	TGCGCCAGCAGCTTGAGAACTAGCGGGGGGACCCAGTACTTC
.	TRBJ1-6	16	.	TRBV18	CASSSLQGGSTSPLHF	TGTGCCAGCTCATCCCTACAGGGAGGCTCCACTTCACCCCTCCACTTT
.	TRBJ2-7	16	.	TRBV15	CATSRRQVARNNEQYF	TGTGCCACCAGCAGGAGACAGGTGGCTCGGAACAATGAGCAGTACTTC
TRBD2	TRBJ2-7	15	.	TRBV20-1	CSAKIFASGSYEQYF	TGCAGTGCTAAGATATTCGCTAGCGGGAGTTACGAGCAGTACTTC
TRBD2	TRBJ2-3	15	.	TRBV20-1	CSARLAGGRVDTQYF	TGCAGTGCCAGACTAGCGGGGGGGCGCGTAGATACGCAGTATTTT
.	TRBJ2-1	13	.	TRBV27	CASSLYGAGEQFF	TGTGCCAGCAGTTTATATGGGGCCGGTGAGCAGTTCTTC
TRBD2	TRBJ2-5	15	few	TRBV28	CASQTATSGEETQYF	TGTGCCAGCCAGACAGCAACTAGCGGGGAAGAGACCCAGTACTTC